This T cell receptor beta chain was obtained from a study of beta chain features in type 1 diabetes. Germline CDR1 MDHEN, CDR2 SYDVKM. V lost 2 bases and J 9 bases, leaving 11 bases between the germline ends. The CDR3 totals 14 residues. This clone appeared many times. The authors reverse transcribed all of the isolated RNA, so sequencing captured expressed TCRB transcripts. Sequenced by immunoSEQ multiplex PCR; TCRdb stores in-frame clones only, minus some. The sample lists hundreds of thousands of clones; over 9.5% were seen once. What was sequenced was naive CD4+ T cells from blood. The chain recombines TRBV28 with TRBJ2-6; a weak D match, TRBD1 (6 bases). This receptor was taken from a man aged 18 to 35 in good health. The CDR3 protein is CASSLHRDVNVLTF. The CDR3 nucleotides read TGTGCCAGCAGTTTACACAGGGACGTCAACGTCCTGACTTTC. The full variable domain, with the rest looked up from reference TRBV28 and TRBJ2-6, is DVKVTQSSRYLVKRTGEKVFLECVQDMDHENMFWYRQDPGLGLRLIYFSYDVKMKEKGDIPEGYSVSREKKERFSLILESASTNQTSMYLCASSLHRDVNVLTFGAGSRLTVL.